The present TCR beta chain was sequenced within a study of T cell responses to AZD1222 COVID-19 vaccine. The study, taken as a whole, reports: Most donors were white British and more were female, and clonal diversity was possibly underestimated. Repertoire sampling happened only post peak T cell response.

Points on this clone: The antigen remains undetermined.

Generated by immunoSEQ multiplex PCR, the TCRdb table keeps only in-frame clones and is missing some. The sample lists 150,000 or so clones; 90% to 95% were seen once. The CDR3 totals 15 residues. Germline V gives CDR1 MDHEN, CDR2 SYDVKM. With V trimmed by 5 bases and J by 3 bases, 7 bases remained unmatched. This specimen was peripheral blood, taken on day 0 of AZD1222 vaccination. The rearrangement links TRBV28 to TRBJ1-5; 7 nucleotides align to TRBD1. This TCR was sampled from an adult in good health. The CDR3 DNA follows: TGTGCCAGCAGTCCTCCGGGACAGCCCAATCAGCCCCAGCATTTT. It specifies CASSPPGQPNQPQHF.